This passage covers 21 T cell receptor beta chains from one sample sequenced in a study of response to subunit inactivated influenza vaccine. From the RT-PCR reads, TCRdb called clonotypes with MiXCR, one entry per CDR3 protein. This table has roughly 620,000 distinct CDR3 sequences, about 10% appearing once. A further study also used this sample, focusing on T cells expressing NK-cell markers. That source adds: Production of TCR beta cDNA relied on 5'RACE template switching with UMIs.

The sequences come from PBMCs from blood, collected on the day of vaccination. Receptor source: a man in his fifties who received an inactivated influenza vaccine.

This clonotype has just a few counts. V usage is TRBV3-1 and J usage is TRBJ2-2; D call uncertain. CDR3 size: 15 residues. The V end was cut by 3 bases, the J end by 1 base, with 9 bases between. Germline CDR1 LGHDT, CDR2 YNNKEL (reference sequence). The CDR3 is CASSHNGLNTGELFF. CDR3 DNA: TGTGCCAGCAGCCATAACGGTCTGAACACCGGGGAGCTGTTTTTT.

The chain has TRBV23-1 and TRBJ2-1; 11 bases agree with TRBD2. TRBV23-1 is an ORF, with its function uncertain. This CDR3 has 16 amino acids. V trimming: 4 bases; J trimming: 8 bases; junction bases outside the gene matches: 10. CDR3 coding DNA: TGCGCCAGCAGTCGAGGGGGGACTAGCGGAGGGGATGAGCAGTTCTTC. Protein product: CASSRGGTSGGDEQFF.

In its sample, this clonotype was seen a few times. The CDR3: CASRGRDKSTDTQYF. As DNA, the CDR3 is TGCGCCAGCAGGGGCCGGGACAAGAGCACAGATACGCAGTATTTT. This chain joins TRBV5-1 and TRBJ2-3; maybe TRBD1 (6 bases). The CDR3 is 15 amino acids. The V gene lost 5 bases and the J gene lost 0 bases, with 13 bases spanning the gap. Germline CDR1 reads SGHRS; CDR2 reads YFSETQ. Together with reference TRBV5-1 and TRBJ2-3, the CDR3 gives the full variable domain: KAGVTQTPRYLIKTRGQQVTLSCSPISGHRSVSWYQQTPGQGLQFLFEYFSETQRNKGNFPGRFSGRQFSNSRSEMNVSTLELGDSALYLCASRGRDKSTDTQYFGPGTRLTVL.

The V gene is TRBV11-2, the J gene TRBJ2-7; a weak D match, TRBD2 (5 bases). V lost 0 bases to trimming and J lost 7 bases, with 13 bases between them. The CDR3 extends over 14 amino acids. Germline CDR1 and CDR2: SGHAT and FQNNGV. The CDR3 DNA sequence: TGTGCCAGCAGCTTAGAAGGACTCGTCTGGGAGCAGTACTTC. Protein product: CASSLEGLVWEQYF. Supplemented by reference TRBV11-2 and TRBJ2-7, the full variable domain reads EAGVAQSPRYKIIEKRQSVAFWCNPISGHATLYWYQQILGQGPKLLIQFQNNGVVDDSQLPKDRFSAERLKGVDSTLKIQPAKLEDSAVYLCASSLEGLVWEQYFGPGTRLTVT.

This clonotype was observed a few times. V usage is TRBV12-3 or TRBV12-4 and J usage is TRBJ1-6; D perhaps matches TRBD1 (5 bases). Deletions cut 1 base from V and 12 bases from J, with 13 bases between. This CDR3 contains 14 residues. This chain's CDR3 is CASSLGTTRVPLHF. In nucleotides, the CDR3 is TGTGCCAGCAGTTTAGGCACCACCAGGGTACCCCTCCACTTT.

The V and J genes are TRBV7-2 and TRBJ2-2, with D perhaps matching TRBD2 (6 bases). The V end was cut by 5 bases, the J end by 8 bases, with 12 bases between. CDR3 length: 13 amino acids. Germline CDR1 reads SGHTA; CDR2 reads FQGNSA. The CDR3 DNA is TGTGCCAGCAGCCCCAGGACTAAGGGGGAGCTGTTTTTT. Protein product: CASSPRTKGELFF.

V is TRBV12-3 or TRBV12-4 and J is TRBJ1-1, with D maybe TRBD1 (5 bases). Trimming shortened V by 1 base and J by 0 bases, and 9 bases separated the two germline ends. The CDR3 is 15 amino acids. The CDR3 here is CASSLDRRMNTEAFF. CDR3 coding DNA: TGTGCCAGCAGTTTAGACAGGAGAATGAACACTGAAGCTTTCTTT.

This clonotype has only a few counts. J is TRBJ2-7 and V is TRBV20-1; 7 bases line up with TRBD1. CDR3 length: 15 amino acids. With 5 bases clipped from V and 1 base from J, the junction kept 11 bases outside the gene matches. CDR1 and CDR2 from the germline V gene are DFQATT and SNEGSKA (reference sequence). The CDR3 region has the DNA TGCAGTGCTTCCCAACAGGGGTCCCCTTCCTACGAGCAGTACTTC. Amino acid sequence: CSASQQGSPSYEQYF.

V usage is TRBV7-2 and J usage is TRBJ2-4; the D call may be TRBD1 or TRBD2 (7 bases each). This CDR3 spans 15 amino acids. V gave up 5 bases and J gave up 6 bases, with 17 bases separating them. Per the germline V gene, CDR1 is SGHTA and CDR2 is FQGNSA. The CDR3: CASSVGGTAGNIQYF. As DNA, the CDR3 is TGTGCCAGCAGCGTCGGGGGGACAGCAGGAAACATTCAGTACTTC.

This clonotype has just a few counts. This sequence joins TRBV12-3 or TRBV12-4 and TRBJ1-2, with a possible D match to TRBD1 (6 bases). This CDR3 contains 14 residues. V gave up 4 bases and J gave up 8 bases, with 17 bases separating them. The CDR3, as DNA: TGTGCCAGCAGTTCCCTTAACAGGGTGGGGGGCTACACCTTC. It yields the protein CASSSLNRVGGYTF.

V usage is TRBV7-9 and J usage is TRBJ2-3, with 12 bases lining up with TRBD2. The CDR3 contains 15 residues. The V gene end was trimmed by 1 base and the J gene end by 6 bases; junction bases not matched to a gene: 2. Germline assignment: CDR1 SEHNR and CDR2 FQNEAQ (reference sequence). The CDR3 DNA is TGTGCCAGCAGCTTAGACGGGACTAGCGGGGATACGCAGTATTTT. Translating it yields CASSLDGTSGDTQYF.

This rearrangement joins TRBV4-1 to TRBJ1-6; 7 bases match TRBD1. The CDR3 length is 18 residues. The germline V gene encodes CDR1 MGHRA and CDR2 YSYEKL. The V and J ends lost 4 bases and 0 bases, in that order; junction bases with no gene match: 9. The CDR3 reads CASSRRQGPLSYNSPLHF. The DNA of the CDR3 is TGCGCCAGCAGCCGAAGACAGGGTCCCCTCTCCTATAATTCACCCCTCCACTTT.

This clonotype was observed a handful of times. CDR3 amino acids: CASSSWGAGGQETQYF. In DNA form, the CDR3 reads TGTGCCAGCAGTAGTTGGGGGGCGGGAGGACAAGAGACCCAGTACTTC. The chain couples TRBV28 to TRBJ2-5, with 8 bases matching TRBD2. The V segment lost 5 bases and the J segment 2 bases; nucleotides outside the gene matches: 10. Germline V gene lookup returns CDR1 MDHEN and CDR2 SYDVKM. The CDR3 totals 16 residues.

This clonotype turned up a few times. This sequence joins TRBV7-9 and TRBJ2-1, with TRBD2 matching 9 bases. Germline CDR1 SEHNR, CDR2 FQNEAQ (reference sequence). This CDR3 comprises 16 residues. J was trimmed by 4 bases and V by 5 bases; bases with no gene match: 9. The CDR3 DNA follows: TGTGCCAGCAGCGCCAAGACTAGCGGAGCATACAATGAGCAGTTCTTC. Its translation: CASSAKTSGAYNEQFF.

The chain has TRBV12-3 or TRBV12-4 and TRBJ2-1; no reliable D call. V lost 7 bases, J lost 0 bases, and 13 bases lay in between. The CDR3 has 15 residues. CDR3 in amino acids: CASTPSGSSYNEQFF. CDR3 nucleotides: TGTGCCAGCACTCCTTCAGGCAGCTCCTACAATGAGCAGTTCTTC.

The table lists this clonotype with a few counts. This sequence joins TRBV12-3 or TRBV12-4 and TRBJ2-5, with unresolved D. The CDR3 length is 16 residues. The V gene lost 1 base and the J gene lost 2 bases, with 14 bases spanning the gap. CDR3 DNA sequence: TGTGCCAGCAGTTTAGGAGGTCTGTCCCAACAAGAGACCCAGTACTTC. This gives the protein CASSLGGLSQQETQYF.

V usage is TRBV10-3 and J usage is TRBJ1-3, with 12 positions matching TRBD1. CDR1 is ENHRY and CDR2 is SYGVKD in the germline V gene. This CDR3 spans 17 amino acids. V trimming: 6 bases; J trimming: 0 bases; junction bases outside the gene matches: 6. The CDR3 region is CAIRPGTGGRSGNTIYF. CDR3 DNA: TGTGCCATCAGACCCGGGACAGGGGGCCGCTCTGGAAACACCATATATTTT.

This clonotype has more than one count but fewer than ten. This chain connects TRBV9 to TRBJ1-2; D is ambiguous. Germline CDR1 SGDLS, CDR2 YYNGEE. Trimming left V 3 bases short and J 2 bases short, with 11 bases between. The CDR3 consists of 14 residues. The CDR3 reads CASSAGSSNYGYTF. In nucleotides, the CDR3 is TGTGCCAGCAGCGCAGGCTCGTCCAACTATGGCTACACCTTC.

The rearrangement uses TRBV25-1 and TRBJ2-7; D is uncertain. V lost 6 bases to trimming and J lost 5 bases, with 11 bases between them. Per germline, CDR1 MGHDK and CDR2 SYGVNS. This CDR3 spans 12 amino acids. CDR3 amino acids: CASRQGPHEQYF. CDR3 nucleotide sequence: TGTGCCAGCAGGCAAGGCCCCCACGAGCAGTACTTC.

The chain links TRBV12-3 or TRBV12-4 to TRBJ2-7; TRBD2 matches at 7 bases. J lost 5 bases, V lost 3 bases, and 7 bases had no gene match. The CDR3 is 14 amino acids. CDR3 protein: CASSLEREVNEQYF. The CDR3 region has the DNA TGTGCCAGCAGTTTGGAACGGGAGGTCAACGAGCAGTACTTC.

This clonotype was seen more than once but under ten times. V usage is TRBV7-3 and J usage is TRBJ2-3; 10 bases align to TRBD2. V trimming: 6 bases; J trimming: 7 bases; junction bases outside the gene matches: 13. Germline V gene data show CDR1 as SGHTA and CDR2 as FQGTGA. This CDR3 is built from 16 residues. The CDR3 sequence is CASSHHSGRSANTQYF. For the CDR3, the DNA is TGTGCCAGCAGTCACCATAGCGGGAGGTCGGCAAATACGCAGTATTTT. Together with reference TRBV7-3 and TRBJ2-3, the CDR3 gives the full variable domain: GAGVSQTPSNKVTEKGKYVELRCDPISGHTALYWYRQSLGQGPEFLIYFQGTGAADDSGLPNDRFFAVRPEGSVSTLKIQRTERGDSAVYLCASSHHSGRSANTQYFGPGTRLTVL.